This T cell receptor beta chain was captured in a study of cytomegalovirus exposure and HLA in healthy donors. About the research overall: An early data release held approximately 80 million unique TCRs from HLA-typed donors. Broader study findings: A later analysis associated 15,000 to 20,000 TCR beta sequences with HLA alleles at a 0.05 false discovery rate.

PCR was performed using 60 Vbeta and 13 Jbeta primers. Only in-frame clones appear in the TCRdb table, and some are missing; sequencing was by immunoSEQ multiplex PCR. The repertoire consists of 70,000 to 95,000 clones, with 65% to 80% occurring once and the leading ten covering about a tenth. Note on this clone: Its antigen is not known.

The length of the CDR3 is 16 residues. In germline, CDR1 is ENHRY, CDR2 SYGVKD. With V trimmed by 2 bases and J by 6 bases, 8 bases remained unmatched. Sequencing was performed on PBMCs. This TCR derives from a man aged 25-45 years in good health and CMV-seropositive. J is TRBJ1-5 and V is TRBV10-3, with 9 bases identical to TRBD1. CDR3 coding DNA: TGTGCCATCAGTGAGGGTGGTACAGGGGGCAGTCAGCCCCAGCATTTT. Protein: CAISEGGTGGSQPQHF.